The sequence of this T cell receptor beta chain was determined in a study of cytomegalovirus exposure and HLA in healthy donors. Regarding the study as a whole: The sole available immune exposure information was CMV serostatus. Testing in vitro showed a few CMV-associated chains specific for CMV antigens. In an earlier analysis, most TCR beta V segments were productive about 90% or about 30% of the time.

The PCR had 60 Vbeta and 13 Jbeta primers. Authors' methods: In a later analysis, around 11 million of 75 million to 90 million unique beta chains occurred in at least two donors. Some clones are missing from TCRdb's copy, which holds only in-frame ones; the method was immunoSEQ multiplex PCR. For V, J and clone size, that table is used; D and trimming come from the DNA. The table lists about 110,000 clones, around 74% of them singletons. As regards this clone: As yet, its antigen is unknown.

The source is a middle-aged man in good health and CMV-seronegative. Material for sequencing was PBMCs.

The DNA for the CDR3 is TGTGCCAGCAGCGGGAACAGCAAATCGAACACTGAAGCTTTCTTT. Residues: CASSGNSKSNTEAFF. The chain is built from TRBV9 and TRBJ1-1; no clear D. Germline V gene data show CDR1 as SGDLS and CDR2 as YYNGEE. This CDR3 region has 15 residues. Between the trimmed V and J ends, which lost 3 bases and 1 base, there was a span of 13 bases. Filled out from reference TRBV9 and TRBJ1-1, the complete variable domain reads DSGVTQTPKHLITATGQRVTLRCSPRSGDLSVYWYQQSLDQGLQFLIQYYNGEERAKGNILERFSAQQFPDLHSELNLSSLELGDSALYFCASSGNSKSNTEAFFGQGTRLTVV.